This TCR beta chain was documented in a study of Graves' ophthalmopathy and Graves' hyperthyroidism. Study results and caveats: Ophthalmopathy cases were distinguished from stable hyperthyroidism by a 13-signature model, reaching about 91% sensitivity and 81.08% specificity. In blood, most expanded thyroid clonotypes above 0.001 frequency were also detected.

There are many counts of this clonotype. Its target is not known. Investigators amplified TCR beta CDR3 regions from RNA transcripts. Scientists carried out first-round RT-PCR using HTBI primers and then a second-round multiplex PCR. Via MiXCR, TCRdb re-called the multiplex PCR reads, giving one row per CDR3 protein. The data contain 450,000 or so distinct CDR3 sequences, 13% to 15% of them singletons. Disease in donors with ophthalmopathy had moderate-to-severe activity, CAS ≥3, NOSPECS ≥4 and under 3 months' duration. The CDR3 is 15 residues long. Trimming removed 5 bases from V and 1 base from J, with 14 bases in between. In germline, CDR1 is LNHDA, CDR2 SQIVND (reference sequence).

Input material: blood. This rearrangement joins TRBV19 to TRBJ1-1; tentatively, D is TRBD1 (6 bases). The TCR sequence derives from a woman between 25 and 40 years old with Graves' ophthalmopathy. For the CDR3, the DNA is TGTGCCAGTAGTCCGACAGGCGTGGGGAACACTGAAGCTTTCTTT. Protein: CASSPTGVGNTEAFF.